Listed below are T cell receptor beta chains from one sample, sequenced in a study of blood T cells in healthy people across ages. TCRdb redid the calling of the 5' RACE reads with MiXCR, one entry per CDR3 protein. The sample has 650,000 to 800,000 distinct CDR3 sequences; approximately 48% are singletons. Sequenced: blood. The receptors were gathered from a man aged 55-75 years in good health. Both conserved end residues are part of each CDR3. D genes are given only for firm matches. Only some rows state a clone size, as once, few, many or a class for expanded clones.

len	v_gene	d_gene	j_gene	abundance	CDR3nt	CDR3aa
14	TRBV4-2	-	TRBJ2-1	-	TGTGCCAGCAGCCAAGATGGAGCCTACAATGAGCAGTTCTTC	CASSQDGAYNEQFF
14	TRBV28	-	TRBJ2-7	many	TGTGCCAGCAGTTCCGGGGGTCGCCCCTACGAGCAGTACTTC	CASSSGGRPYEQYF
14	TRBV5-6	-	TRBJ1-1	-	TGTGCCAGCAGCCTGGACAGTTTTTCTTCCGAAGCTTTCTTT	CASSLDSFSSEAFF
13	TRBV29-1	-	TRBJ1-5	few	TGCAGCGTTGAAATAGCTACAGGACAGCCCCAGCATTTT	CSVEIATGQPQHF
16	TRBV9	-	TRBJ2-5	-	TGTGCCAGCAGCGCAGCCACAGGGACGTTGGGGGAGACCCAGTACTTC	CASSAATGTLGETQYF
15	TRBV7-2	TRBD1	TRBJ2-5	-	TGTGCCAGCAGCTTAGCGGGACAGAAACAAGAGACCCAGTACTTC	CASSLAGQKQETQYF
12	TRBV20-1	TRBD1	TRBJ2-1	few	TGCAGTGCAGGCGGACAGGGGAATGAGCAGTTCTTC	CSAGGQGNEQFF
14	TRBV5-6	-	TRBJ1-2	-	TGTGCCAGCAGCTTGGGGACAGCTGTTAGCGGCTACACCTTC	CASSLGTAVSGYTF
13	TRBV10-3	TRBD1	TRBJ1-4	few	TGTGCCATCAGCACCGGGACAGCAGAAAAACTGTTTTTT	CAISTGTAEKLFF
13	TRBV10-3	TRBD1	TRBJ1-5	-	TGTGCCATTTCACAGGGGGCGAATCAGCCCCAGCATTTT	CAISQGANQPQHF
15	TRBV20-1	TRBD1	TRBJ2-3	-	TGCAGTGCTTCCTGGGACAGAAAGTTCACAGATACGCAGTATTTT	CSASWDRKFTDTQYF
15	TRBV25-1	TRBD2	TRBJ2-3	-	TGTGCCAGCAGTGAATTCAGGACTAGCACAGATACGCTGTATTTT	CASSEFRTSTDTLYF
15	TRBV2	-	TRBJ1-6	-	TGTGCCAGCAAAGGACAGAACTCCTATAATTCACCCCTCCACTTT	CASKGQNSYNSPLHF
15	TRBV28	TRBD2	TRBJ2-1	few	TGTGCCAGCAGTTTGGCTAGCGGGGGAATCCATGAGCAGTTCTTC	CASSLASGGIHEQFF
14	TRBV7-9	TRBD1	TRBJ2-5	few	TGTGCCAGCACCTGGGGACAGTACAAAGAGACCCAGTACTTC	CASTWGQYKETQYF
13	TRBV7-2	-	TRBJ1-3	-	TGTGCCAGCAGCTATGGCTCTGGAAACACCATATATTTT	CASSYGSGNTIYF
13	TRBV10-3	-	TRBJ2-1	-	TGTGCCATCAGTGAGTCGGGAGTTGGTGAGCAGTTCTTC	CAISESGVGEQFF
13	TRBV6-1	-	TRBJ1-4	-	TGTGCCAGCAGTGGGCAGCCTAATGAAAAACTGTTTTTT	CASSGQPNEKLFF
16	TRBV6-5	-	TRBJ2-6	-	TGTGCCAGCAGTTACTCGTCCCGGGCTGGGGCCAACGTCCTGACTTTC	CASSYSSRAGANVLTF
15	TRBV3-1	-	TRBJ2-2	-	TGTGCCAGCAGCCAGGACGACAGGTACACCGGGGAGCTGTTTTTT	CASSQDDRYTGELFF
17	TRBV5-1	-	TRBJ2-7	-	TGCGCCAGCAGCTTGAGCGTAGATGGGTGGACAATGGGGGAGCAGTACTTC	CASSLSVDGWTMGEQYF
16	TRBV12-3/TRBV12-4	-	TRBJ2-1	few	TGTGCCAGCAGTTTGCCCGTGGGAAGCTCCTACAATGAGCAGTTCTTC	CASSLPVGSSYNEQFF
17	TRBV5-1	-	TRBJ2-3	few	TGCGCCAGCAGCTTCGCCGAGCTTGCGAGAGGCACAGATACGCAGTATTTT	CASSFAELARGTDTQYF
13	TRBV20-1	-	TRBJ1-2	-	TGCAGTGCTGGCGTCGGGGGGTACTATGGCTACACCTTC	CSAGVGGYYGYTF
15	TRBV12-3/TRBV12-4	-	TRBJ2-2	-	TGTGCCAGCAAGAAGTCGGGGGCCTACACCGGGGAGCTGTTTTTT	CASKKSGAYTGELFF
15	TRBV20-1	TRBD1	TRBJ1-2	-	TGCAGTGCTAGCGGGACAGGGCTAACTAACTATGGCTACACCTTC	CSASGTGLTNYGYTF